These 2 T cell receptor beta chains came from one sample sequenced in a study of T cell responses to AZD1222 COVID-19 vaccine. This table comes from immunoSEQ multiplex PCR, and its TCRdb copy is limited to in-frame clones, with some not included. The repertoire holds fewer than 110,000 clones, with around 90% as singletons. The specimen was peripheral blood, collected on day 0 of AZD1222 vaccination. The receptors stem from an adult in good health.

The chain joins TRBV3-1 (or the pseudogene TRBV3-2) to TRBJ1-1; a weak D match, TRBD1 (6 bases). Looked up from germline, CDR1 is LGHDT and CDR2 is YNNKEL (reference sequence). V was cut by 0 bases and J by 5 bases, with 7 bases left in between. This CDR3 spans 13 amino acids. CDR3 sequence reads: CASSQEGATEAFF. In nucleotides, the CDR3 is TGTGCCAGCAGCCAAGAGGGGGCAACTGAAGCTTTCTTT.

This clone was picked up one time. In DNA form, the CDR3 reads TGTGCCAGCAGCTCTTGGAGGAACAACTATGGCTACACCTTC. This translates into CASSSWRNNYGYTF. The chain combines TRBV7-8 with TRBJ1-2, with unresolved D. Germline V CDR1 and CDR2: SGHVS, FQNEAQ. The CDR3 runs to 14 residues. Trimming shortened V by 4 bases and J by 2 bases, and 11 bases separated the two germline ends.